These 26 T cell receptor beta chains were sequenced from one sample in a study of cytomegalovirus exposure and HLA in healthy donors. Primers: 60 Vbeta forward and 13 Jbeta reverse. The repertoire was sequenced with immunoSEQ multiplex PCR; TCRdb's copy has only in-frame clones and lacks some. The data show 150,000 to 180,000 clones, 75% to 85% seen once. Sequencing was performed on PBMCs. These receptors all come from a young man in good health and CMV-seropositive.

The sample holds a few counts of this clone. The CDR3 bases are TGTGCCACTAGACAGGGGGCTCGGGAAGCTTTCTTT. This translates into CATRQGAREAFF. The V gene is TRBV19, the J gene TRBJ1-1; the match to TRBD1 covers 10 bases. Germline V gene data show CDR1 as LNHDA and CDR2 as SQIVND (reference sequence). V gave up 10 bases and J gave up 8 bases; unmatched junction bases: 7. CDR3 length: 12 residues.

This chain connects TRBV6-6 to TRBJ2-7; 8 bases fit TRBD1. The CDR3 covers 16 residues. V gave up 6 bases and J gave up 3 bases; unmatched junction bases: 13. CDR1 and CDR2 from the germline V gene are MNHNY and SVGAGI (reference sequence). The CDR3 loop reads CASSPPTGTGDYEQYF. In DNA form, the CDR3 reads TGTGCCAGCAGCCCACCTACCGGGACAGGTGACTACGAGCAGTACTTC.

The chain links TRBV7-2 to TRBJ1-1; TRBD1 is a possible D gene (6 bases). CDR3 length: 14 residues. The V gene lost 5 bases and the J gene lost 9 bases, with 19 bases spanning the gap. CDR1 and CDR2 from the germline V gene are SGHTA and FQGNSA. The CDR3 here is CASSPGSGGAQAFF. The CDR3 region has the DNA TGTGCCAGCAGCCCGGGCTCTGGGGGGGCCCAAGCTTTCTTT.

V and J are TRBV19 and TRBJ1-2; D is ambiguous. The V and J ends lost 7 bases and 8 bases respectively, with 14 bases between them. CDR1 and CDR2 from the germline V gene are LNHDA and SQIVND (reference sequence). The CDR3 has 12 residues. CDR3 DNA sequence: TGTGCCAGTAACCTGGGCCCGGAAGGCTACACCTTC. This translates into CASNLGPEGYTF.

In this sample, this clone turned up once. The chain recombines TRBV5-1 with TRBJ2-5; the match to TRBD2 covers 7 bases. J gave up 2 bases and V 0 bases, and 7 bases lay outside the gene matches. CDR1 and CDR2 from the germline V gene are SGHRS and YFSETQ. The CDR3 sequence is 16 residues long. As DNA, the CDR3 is TGCGCCAGCAGCTTGGGACTAGCTGAGGATCAAGAGACCCAGTACTTC. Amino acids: CASSLGLAEDQETQYF.

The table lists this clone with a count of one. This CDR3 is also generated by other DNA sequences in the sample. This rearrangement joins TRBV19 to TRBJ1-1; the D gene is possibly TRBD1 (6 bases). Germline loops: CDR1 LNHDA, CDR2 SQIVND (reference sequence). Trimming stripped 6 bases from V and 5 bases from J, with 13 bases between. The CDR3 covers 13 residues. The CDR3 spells CASSLDRGTEAFF. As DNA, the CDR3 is TGTGCCAGTAGCCTGGACAGAGGTACTGAAGCTTTCTTT. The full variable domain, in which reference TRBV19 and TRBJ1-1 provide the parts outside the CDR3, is DGGITQSPKYLFRKEGQNVTLSCEQNLNHDAMYWYRQDPGQGLRLIYYSQIVNDFQKGDIAEGYSVSREKKESFPLTVTSAQKNPTAFYLCASSLDRGTEAFFGQGTRLTVV.

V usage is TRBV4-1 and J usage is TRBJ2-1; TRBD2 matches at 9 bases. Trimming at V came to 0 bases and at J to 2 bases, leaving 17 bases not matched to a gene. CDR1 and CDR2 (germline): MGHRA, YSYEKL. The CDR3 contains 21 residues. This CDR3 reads CASSQDLYTRTSDNPYNEQFF. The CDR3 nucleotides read TGCGCCAGCAGCCAAGATTTATACACTCGGACTAGCGACAATCCCTACAATGAGCAGTTCTTC.

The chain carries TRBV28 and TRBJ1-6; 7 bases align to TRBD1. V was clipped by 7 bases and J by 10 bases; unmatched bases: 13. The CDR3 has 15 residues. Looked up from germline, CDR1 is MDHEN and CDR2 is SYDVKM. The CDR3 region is CASTTSGGNGSPLHF. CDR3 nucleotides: TGTGCCAGCACCACTTCAGGGGGTAACGGATCACCCCTCCACTTT.

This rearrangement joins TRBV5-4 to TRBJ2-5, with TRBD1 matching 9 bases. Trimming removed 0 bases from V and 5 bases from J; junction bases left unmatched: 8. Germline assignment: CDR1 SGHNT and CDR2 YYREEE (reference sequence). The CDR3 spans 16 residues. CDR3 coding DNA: TGTGCCAGCAGCTTGGTGGGACAGGGTCGGTTGGAGACCCAGTACTTC. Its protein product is CASSLVGQGRLETQYF.

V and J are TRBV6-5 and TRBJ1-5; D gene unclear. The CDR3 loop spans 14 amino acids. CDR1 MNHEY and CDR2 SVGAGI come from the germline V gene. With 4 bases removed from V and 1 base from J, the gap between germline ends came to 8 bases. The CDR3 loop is CASSSTVSNQPQHF. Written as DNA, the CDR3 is TGTGCCAGCAGTTCAACAGTGAGCAATCAGCCCCAGCATTTT.

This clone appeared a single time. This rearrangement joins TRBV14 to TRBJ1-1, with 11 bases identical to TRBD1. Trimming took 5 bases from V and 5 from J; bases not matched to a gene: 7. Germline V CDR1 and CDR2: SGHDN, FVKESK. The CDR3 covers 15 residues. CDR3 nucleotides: TGTGCCAGCAGCGAAAGGACAGGGGGCGGAACTGAAGCTTTCTTT. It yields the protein CASSERTGGGTEAFF.

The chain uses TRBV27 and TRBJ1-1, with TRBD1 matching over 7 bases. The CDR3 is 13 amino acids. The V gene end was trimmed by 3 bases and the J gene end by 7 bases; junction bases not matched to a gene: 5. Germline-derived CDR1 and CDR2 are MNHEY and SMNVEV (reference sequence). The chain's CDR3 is CASSLGHRGEAFF. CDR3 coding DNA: TGTGCCAGCAGTTTGGGTCACAGGGGTGAAGCTTTCTTT.

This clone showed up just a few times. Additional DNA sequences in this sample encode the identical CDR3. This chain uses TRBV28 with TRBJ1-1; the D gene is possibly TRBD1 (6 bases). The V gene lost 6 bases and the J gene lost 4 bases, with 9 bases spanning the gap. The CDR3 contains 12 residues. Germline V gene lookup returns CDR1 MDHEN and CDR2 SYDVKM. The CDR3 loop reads CASRQGSTEAFF. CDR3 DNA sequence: TGTGCCAGCAGACAGGGATCCACTGAAGCTTTCTTT.

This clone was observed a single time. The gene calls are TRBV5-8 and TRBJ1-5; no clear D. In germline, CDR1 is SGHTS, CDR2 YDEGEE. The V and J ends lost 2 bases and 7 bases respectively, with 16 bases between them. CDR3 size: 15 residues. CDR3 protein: CASSFWSERSQPQHF. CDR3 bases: TGTGCCAGCAGCTTCTGGAGTGAAAGATCCCAGCCCCAGCATTTT.

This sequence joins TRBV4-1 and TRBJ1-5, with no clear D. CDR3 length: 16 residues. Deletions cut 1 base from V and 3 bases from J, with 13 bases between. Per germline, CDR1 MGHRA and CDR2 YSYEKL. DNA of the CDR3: TGCGCCAGCAGCCAAGTGGGCCAGGTGATCAATCAGCCCCAGCATTTT. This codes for CASSQVGQVINQPQHF.

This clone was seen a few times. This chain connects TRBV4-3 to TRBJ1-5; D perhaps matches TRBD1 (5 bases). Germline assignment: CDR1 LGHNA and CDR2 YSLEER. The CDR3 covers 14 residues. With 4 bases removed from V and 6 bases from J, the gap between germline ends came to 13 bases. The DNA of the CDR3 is TGCGCCAGCAGCCGAGACCGGGACTCTCAGCCCCAGCATTTT. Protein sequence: CASSRDRDSQPQHF.

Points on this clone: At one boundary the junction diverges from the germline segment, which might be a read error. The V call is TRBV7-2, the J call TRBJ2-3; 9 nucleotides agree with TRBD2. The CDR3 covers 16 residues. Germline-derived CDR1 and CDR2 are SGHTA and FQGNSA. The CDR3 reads CANSLNGLAPGNTQYF. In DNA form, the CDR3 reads TGTGCCAACAGCCTAAACGGACTAGCGCCTGGGAATACGCAGTATTTT. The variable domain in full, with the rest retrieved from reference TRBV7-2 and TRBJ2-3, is GAGVSQSPSNKVTEKGKDVELRCDPISGHTALYWYRQSLGQGLEFLIYFQGNSAPDKSGLPSDRFSAERTGGSVSTLTIQRTQQEDSAVYLCANSLNGLAPGNTQYFGPGTRLTVL.

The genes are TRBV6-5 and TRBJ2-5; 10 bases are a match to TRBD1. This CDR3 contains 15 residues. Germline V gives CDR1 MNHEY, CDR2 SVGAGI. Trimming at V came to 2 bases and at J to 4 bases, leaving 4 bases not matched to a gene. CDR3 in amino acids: CASSYQGQGLETQYF. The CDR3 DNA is TGTGCCAGCAGTTACCAGGGACAGGGGTTAGAGACCCAGTACTTC.

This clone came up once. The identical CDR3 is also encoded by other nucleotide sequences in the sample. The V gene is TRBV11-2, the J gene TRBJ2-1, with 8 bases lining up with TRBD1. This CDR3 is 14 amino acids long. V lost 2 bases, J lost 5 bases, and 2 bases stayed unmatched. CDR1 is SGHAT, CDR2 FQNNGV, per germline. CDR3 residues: CASSLTRGHNEQFF. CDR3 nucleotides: TGTGCCAGCAGCTTAACCAGGGGGCACAATGAGCAGTTCTTC.

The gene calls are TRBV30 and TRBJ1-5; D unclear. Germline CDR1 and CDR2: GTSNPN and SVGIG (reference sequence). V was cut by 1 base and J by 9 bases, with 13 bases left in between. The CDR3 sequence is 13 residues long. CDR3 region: CAWSDEFQRPQHF. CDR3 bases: TGTGCCTGGAGTGATGAGTTTCAACGGCCCCAGCATTTT.

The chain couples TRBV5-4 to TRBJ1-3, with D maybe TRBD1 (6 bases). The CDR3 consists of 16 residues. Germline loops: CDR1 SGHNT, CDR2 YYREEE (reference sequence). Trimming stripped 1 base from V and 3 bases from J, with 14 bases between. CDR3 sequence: CASSLSGVSRGNTIYF. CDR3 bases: TGTGCCAGCAGCTTGTCAGGGGTTTCTCGTGGAAACACCATATATTTT. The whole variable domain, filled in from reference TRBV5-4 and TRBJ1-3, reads ETGVTQSPTHLIKTRGQQVTLRCSSQSGHNTVSWYQQALGQGPQFIFQYYREEENGRGNFPPRFSGLQFPNYSSELNVNALELDDSALYLCASSLSGVSRGNTIYFGEGSWLTVV.

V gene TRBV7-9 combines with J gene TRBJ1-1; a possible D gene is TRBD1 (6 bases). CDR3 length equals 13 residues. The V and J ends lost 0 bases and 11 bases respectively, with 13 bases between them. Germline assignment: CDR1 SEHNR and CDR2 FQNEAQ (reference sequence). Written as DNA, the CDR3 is TGTGCCAGCAGCTTAGCTCAGGGGAGTTTGGCTTTCTTT. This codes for CASSLAQGSLAFF.

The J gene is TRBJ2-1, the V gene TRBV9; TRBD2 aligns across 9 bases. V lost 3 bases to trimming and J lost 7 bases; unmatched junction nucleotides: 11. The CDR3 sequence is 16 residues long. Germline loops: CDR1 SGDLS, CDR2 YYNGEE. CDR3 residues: CASSAHTSGYGNEQFF. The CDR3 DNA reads TGTGCCAGCAGCGCCCACACTAGCGGGTATGGAAATGAGCAGTTCTTC.

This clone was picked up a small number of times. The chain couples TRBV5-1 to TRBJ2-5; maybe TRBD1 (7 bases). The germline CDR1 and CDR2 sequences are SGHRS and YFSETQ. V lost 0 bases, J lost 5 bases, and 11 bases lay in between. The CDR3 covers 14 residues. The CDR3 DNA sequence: TGCGCCAGCAGCTTGGAGGCAGGGGGGGAGACCCAGTACTTC. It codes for CASSLEAGGETQYF.

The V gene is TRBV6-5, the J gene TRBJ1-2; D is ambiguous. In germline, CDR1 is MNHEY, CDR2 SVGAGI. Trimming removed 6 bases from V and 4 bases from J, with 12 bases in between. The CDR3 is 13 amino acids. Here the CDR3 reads CASSARASYGYTF. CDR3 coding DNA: TGTGCCAGCAGCGCGCGGGCATCCTATGGCTACACCTTC.

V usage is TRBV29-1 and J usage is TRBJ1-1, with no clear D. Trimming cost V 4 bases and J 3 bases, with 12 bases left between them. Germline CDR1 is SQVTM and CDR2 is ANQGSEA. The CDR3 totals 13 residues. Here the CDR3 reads CSVGIAGDTEAFF. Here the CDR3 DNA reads TGCAGCGTTGGGATAGCCGGGGACACTGAAGCTTTCTTT.